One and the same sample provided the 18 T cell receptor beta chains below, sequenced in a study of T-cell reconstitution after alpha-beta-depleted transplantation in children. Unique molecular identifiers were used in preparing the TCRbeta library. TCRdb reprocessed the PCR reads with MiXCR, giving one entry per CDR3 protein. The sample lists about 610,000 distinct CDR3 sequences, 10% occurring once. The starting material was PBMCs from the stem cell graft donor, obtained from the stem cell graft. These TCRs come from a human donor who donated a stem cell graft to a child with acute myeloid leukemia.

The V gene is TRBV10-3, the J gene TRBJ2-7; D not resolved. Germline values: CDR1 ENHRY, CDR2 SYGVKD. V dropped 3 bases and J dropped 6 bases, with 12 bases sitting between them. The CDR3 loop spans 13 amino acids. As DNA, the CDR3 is TGTGCCATCAGTGATTTAACTGAAGGCGAGCAGTACTTC. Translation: CAISDLTEGEQYF.

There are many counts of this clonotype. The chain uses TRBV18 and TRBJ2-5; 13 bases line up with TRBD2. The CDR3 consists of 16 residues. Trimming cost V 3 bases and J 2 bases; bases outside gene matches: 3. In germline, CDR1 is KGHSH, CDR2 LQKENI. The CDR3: CASSPTSGRGQETQYF. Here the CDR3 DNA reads TGTGCCAGCTCACCTACTAGCGGGAGGGGACAAGAGACCCAGTACTTC.

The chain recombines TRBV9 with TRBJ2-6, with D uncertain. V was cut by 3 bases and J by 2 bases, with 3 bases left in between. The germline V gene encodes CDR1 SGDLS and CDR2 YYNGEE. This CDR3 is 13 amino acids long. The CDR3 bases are TGTGCCAGCAGCGCCACTGGGGCCAACGTCCTGACTTTC. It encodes CASSATGANVLTF.

In DNA, the CDR3 is TGTGCCAGCAGCCGAGGCCGCGAGCAGTTCTTC. Residues: CASSRGREQFF. The rearrangement joins TRBV5-4 to TRBJ2-1, with D unresolved. This CDR3 has 11 residues. V was clipped by 4 bases and J by 10 bases, with 9 bases between them. Germline V lookup: CDR1 SGHNT, CDR2 YYREEE (reference sequence).

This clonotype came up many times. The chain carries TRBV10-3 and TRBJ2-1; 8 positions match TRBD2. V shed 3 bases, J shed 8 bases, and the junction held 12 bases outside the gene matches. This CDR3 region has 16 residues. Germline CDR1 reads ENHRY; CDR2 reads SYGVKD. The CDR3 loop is CAISDRGRMAIDEQFF. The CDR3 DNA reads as TGTGCCATCAGTGACCGCGGGAGGATGGCCATAGATGAGCAGTTCTTC.

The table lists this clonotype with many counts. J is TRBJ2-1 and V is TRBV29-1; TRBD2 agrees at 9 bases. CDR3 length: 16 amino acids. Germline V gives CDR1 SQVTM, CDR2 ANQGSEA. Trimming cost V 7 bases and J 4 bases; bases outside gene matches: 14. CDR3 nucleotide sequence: TGCAGCGCGGCCGGTAGCGGGAGAGGATATTACAATGAGCAGTTCTTC. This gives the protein CSAAGSGRGYYNEQFF.

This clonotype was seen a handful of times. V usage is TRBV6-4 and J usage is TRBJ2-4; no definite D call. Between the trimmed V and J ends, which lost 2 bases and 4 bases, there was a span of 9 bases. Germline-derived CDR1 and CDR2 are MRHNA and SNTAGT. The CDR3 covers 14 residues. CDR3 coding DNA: TGTGCCAGCAGTGACAAGGGTCGGAAAAACATTCAGTACTTC. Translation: CASSDKGRKNIQYF.

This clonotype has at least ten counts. The CDR3 region has the DNA TGCAGCGTTGTCGGAGTTGACACTGAAGCTTTCTTT. It specifies CSVVGVDTEAFF. The V and J genes are TRBV29-1 and TRBJ1-1; D ambiguous. Germline values: CDR1 SQVTM, CDR2 ANQGSEA. CDR3 length: 12 residues. Trimming pared 4 bases from V and 3 bases from J, leaving 9 bases between.

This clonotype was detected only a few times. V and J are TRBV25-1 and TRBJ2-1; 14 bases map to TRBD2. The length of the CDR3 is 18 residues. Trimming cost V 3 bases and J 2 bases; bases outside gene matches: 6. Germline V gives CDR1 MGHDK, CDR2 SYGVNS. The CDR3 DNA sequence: TGTGCCAGCAGTGATACAAGACTAGCGGGAGGGACCTACAATGAGCAGTTCTTC. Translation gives CASSDTRLAGGTYNEQFF.

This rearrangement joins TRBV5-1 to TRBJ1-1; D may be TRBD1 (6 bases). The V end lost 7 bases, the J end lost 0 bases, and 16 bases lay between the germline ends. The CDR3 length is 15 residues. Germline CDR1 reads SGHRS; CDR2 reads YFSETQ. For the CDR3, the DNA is TGCGCCAGCGCACCCAGACAGGCTGTGAACACTGAAGCTTTCTTT. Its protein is CASAPRQAVNTEAFF.

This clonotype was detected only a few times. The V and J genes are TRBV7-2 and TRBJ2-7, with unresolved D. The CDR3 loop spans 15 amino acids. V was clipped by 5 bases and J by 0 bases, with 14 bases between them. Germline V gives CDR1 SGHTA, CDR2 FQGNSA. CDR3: CASSPELGSSYEQYF. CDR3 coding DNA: TGTGCCAGCAGCCCTGAGTTGGGTTCCTCCTACGAGCAGTACTTC.

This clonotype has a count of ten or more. The DNA for the CDR3 is TGTGCCATCAGTGCCCTCCCGGGACACAGCACAGATACGCAGTATTTT. Translated: CAISALPGHSTDTQYF. The rearrangement uses TRBV10-3 and TRBJ2-3; D is possibly TRBD1 (6 bases). This CDR3 is built from 16 residues. V shed 4 bases and J shed 0 bases, with 14 bases lying between them. Per germline, CDR1 ENHRY and CDR2 SYGVKD.

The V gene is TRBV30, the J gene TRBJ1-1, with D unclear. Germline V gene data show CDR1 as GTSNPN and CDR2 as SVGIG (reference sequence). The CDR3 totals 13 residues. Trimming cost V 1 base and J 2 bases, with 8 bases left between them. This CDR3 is CAWSEGRNTEAFF. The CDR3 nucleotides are TGTGCCTGGAGTGAAGGACGAAACACTGAAGCTTTCTTT.

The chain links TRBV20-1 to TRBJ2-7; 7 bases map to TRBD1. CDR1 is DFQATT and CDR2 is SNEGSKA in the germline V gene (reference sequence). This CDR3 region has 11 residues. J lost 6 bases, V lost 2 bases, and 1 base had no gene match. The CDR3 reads CSARRGPEQYF. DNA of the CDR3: TGCAGTGCTAGAAGGGGGCCCGAGCAGTACTTC.

The CDR3 reads CASSRAGVYEQYF. The DNA for the CDR3 is TGTGCCAGCAGTCGAGCGGGAGTCTACGAGCAGTACTTC. The rearrangement uses TRBV27 and TRBJ2-7; 8 bases map to TRBD2. The V and J ends lost 5 bases and 3 bases, in that order; junction bases with no gene match: 3. Germline-derived CDR1 and CDR2 are MNHEY and SMNVEV (reference sequence). The CDR3 contains 13 residues.

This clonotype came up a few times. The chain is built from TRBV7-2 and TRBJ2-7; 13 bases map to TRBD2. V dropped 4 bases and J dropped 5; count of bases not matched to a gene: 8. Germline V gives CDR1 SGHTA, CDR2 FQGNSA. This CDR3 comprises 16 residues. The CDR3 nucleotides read TGTGCCAGCAGCTCCAGGGGACTAGCGGGAACCCACGAGCAGTACTTC. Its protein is CASSSRGLAGTHEQYF.

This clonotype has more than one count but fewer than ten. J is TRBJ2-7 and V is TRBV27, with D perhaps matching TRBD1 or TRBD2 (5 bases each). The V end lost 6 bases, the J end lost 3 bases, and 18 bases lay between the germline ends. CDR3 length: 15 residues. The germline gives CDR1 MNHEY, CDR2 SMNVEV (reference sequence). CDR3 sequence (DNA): TGTGCCAGCAGCCGGGGCCATAACCCTAACTACGAGCAGTACTTC. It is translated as CASSRGHNPNYEQYF.

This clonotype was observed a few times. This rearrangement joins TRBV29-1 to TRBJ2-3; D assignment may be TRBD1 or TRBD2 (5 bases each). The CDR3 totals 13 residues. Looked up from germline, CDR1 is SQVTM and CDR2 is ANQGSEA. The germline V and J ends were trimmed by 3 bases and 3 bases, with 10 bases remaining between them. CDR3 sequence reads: CSVDRVATDTQYF. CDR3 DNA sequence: TGCAGCGTTGACAGGGTAGCGACAGATACGCAGTATTTT.